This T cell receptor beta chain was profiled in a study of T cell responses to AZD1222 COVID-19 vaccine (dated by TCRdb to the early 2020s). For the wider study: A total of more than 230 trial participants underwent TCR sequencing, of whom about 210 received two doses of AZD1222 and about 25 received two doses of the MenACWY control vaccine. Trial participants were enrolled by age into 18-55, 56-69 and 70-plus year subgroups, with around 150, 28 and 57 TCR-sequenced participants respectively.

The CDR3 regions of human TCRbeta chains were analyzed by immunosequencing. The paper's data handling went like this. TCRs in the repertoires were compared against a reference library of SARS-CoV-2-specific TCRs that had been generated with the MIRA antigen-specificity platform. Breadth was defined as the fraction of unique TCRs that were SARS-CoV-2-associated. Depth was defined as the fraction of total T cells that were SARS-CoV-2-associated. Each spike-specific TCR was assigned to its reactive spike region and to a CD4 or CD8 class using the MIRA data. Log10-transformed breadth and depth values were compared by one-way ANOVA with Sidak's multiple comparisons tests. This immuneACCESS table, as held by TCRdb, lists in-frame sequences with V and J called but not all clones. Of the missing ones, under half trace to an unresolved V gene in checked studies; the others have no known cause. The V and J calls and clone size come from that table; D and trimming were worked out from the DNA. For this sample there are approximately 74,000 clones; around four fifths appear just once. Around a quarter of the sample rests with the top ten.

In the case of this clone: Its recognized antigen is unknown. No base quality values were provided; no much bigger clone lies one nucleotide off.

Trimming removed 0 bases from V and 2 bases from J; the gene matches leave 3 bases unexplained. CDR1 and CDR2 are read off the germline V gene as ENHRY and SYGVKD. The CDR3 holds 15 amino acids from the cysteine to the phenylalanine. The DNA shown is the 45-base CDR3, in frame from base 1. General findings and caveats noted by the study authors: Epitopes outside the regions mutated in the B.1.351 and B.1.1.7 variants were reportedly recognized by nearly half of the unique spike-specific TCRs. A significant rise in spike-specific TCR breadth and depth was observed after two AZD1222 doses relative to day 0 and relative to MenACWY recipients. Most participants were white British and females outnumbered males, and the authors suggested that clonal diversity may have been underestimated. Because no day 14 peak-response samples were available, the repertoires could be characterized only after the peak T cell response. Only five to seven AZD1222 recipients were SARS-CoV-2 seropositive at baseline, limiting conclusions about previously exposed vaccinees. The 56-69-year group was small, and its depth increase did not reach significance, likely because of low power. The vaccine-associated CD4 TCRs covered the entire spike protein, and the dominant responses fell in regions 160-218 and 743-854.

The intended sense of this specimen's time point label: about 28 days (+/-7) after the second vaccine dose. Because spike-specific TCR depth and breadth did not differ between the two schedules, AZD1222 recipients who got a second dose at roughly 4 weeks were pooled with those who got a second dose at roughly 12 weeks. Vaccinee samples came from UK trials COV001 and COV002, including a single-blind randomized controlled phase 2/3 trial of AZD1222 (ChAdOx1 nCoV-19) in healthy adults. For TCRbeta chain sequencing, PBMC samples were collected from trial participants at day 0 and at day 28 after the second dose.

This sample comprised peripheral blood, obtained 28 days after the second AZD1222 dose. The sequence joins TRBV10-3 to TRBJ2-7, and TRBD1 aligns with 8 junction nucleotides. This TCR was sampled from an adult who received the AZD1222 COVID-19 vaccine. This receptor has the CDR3 CAISESGQGTYEQYF. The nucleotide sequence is TGTGCCATCAGTGAGTCAGGACAGGGAACCTACGAGCAGTACTTC.